The 13 T cell receptor beta chains below come from one sample, sequenced in a study of regulatory and conventional T cells in RAG deficiency. The table came from immunoSEQ multiplex PCR; TCRdb's copy has only in-frame clones and leaves some out. The sample holds approximately 22,000 clones; around 95% are singletons and the top ten take 1% to 1.5%. The sorted conventional CD4+ T cells were CD25-low and CD127-high, with genomic DNA sequenced. The sample also formed part of further work on regulatory T cells. That work contributes: Amplification used 52 TRBV primers and 13 TRBJ primers.

The sequencing sample was made of CD25- CD4+ T cells sorted from blood. The source is a human donor in good health.

The genes are TRBV5-1 and TRBJ2-5, with a possible D match to TRBD2 (6 bases). Trimming removed 5 bases at V and 5 bases at J, with 13 bases between. This CDR3 comprises 13 residues. Germline V gives CDR1 SGHRS, CDR2 YFSETQ. CDR3 sequence (DNA): TGCGCCAGCAGTCGGGACTTTGTTGAGACCCAGTACTTC. Its translation: CASSRDFVETQYF.

About this clone: Other nucleotide sequences in the sample specify the same CDR3. The chain's CDR3 is CASSYEGGHGNSPLHF. CDR3 nucleotide sequence: TGTGCCAGCAGTTACGAGGGGGGGCATGGGAATTCACCCCTCCACTTT. The V gene is TRBV6-5, the J gene TRBJ1-6; the D gene is possibly TRBD1 (6 bases). CDR1 is MNHEY, CDR2 SVGAGI, per germline. The CDR3 contains 16 residues. Trimming pared 2 bases from V and 7 bases from J, leaving 15 bases between.

The chain uses TRBV19 and TRBJ1-2; D ambiguous. Germline CDR1 reads LNHDA; CDR2 reads SQIVND (reference sequence). V was trimmed by 2 bases and J by 0 bases, leaving 4 bases between them. CDR3 length: 13 residues. As DNA, the CDR3 is TGTGCCAGTAGTATATCATCTAACTATGGCTACACCTTC. Translation: CASSISSNYGYTF.

The genes are TRBV7-9 and TRBJ2-3, with 7 bases fitting TRBD2. The CDR3 runs 14 residues. Germline CDR1 is SEHNR and CDR2 is FQNEAQ (reference sequence). V gave up 1 base and J gave up 3 bases; unmatched junction bases: 1. The CDR3 spells CASSLDGGTDTQYF. CDR3 nucleotide sequence: TGTGCCAGCAGCTTAGACGGGGGGACAGATACGCAGTATTTT.

The V and J genes are TRBV9 and TRBJ1-6, with 8 bases aligning to TRBD1. CDR3 length equals 17 residues. Trimming removed 3 bases from V and 6 bases from J; junction bases left unmatched: 11. The germline CDR1 and CDR2 sequences are SGDLS and YYNGEE. CDR3 loop: CASSASRGLGSNSPLHF. The DNA for the CDR3 is TGTGCCAGCAGCGCTTCCAGGGGGCTTGGAAGTAATTCACCCCTCCACTTT.

This chain connects TRBV28 to TRBJ1-5; 12 bases align to TRBD1. There are 18 residues in the CDR3. In germline, CDR1 is MDHEN, CDR2 SYDVKM. Unmatched junction bases numbered 9, after V lost 5 bases and J lost 1 base. In DNA form, the CDR3 reads TGTGCCAGCAGTCTCCCGGGACAGGGGGCTAGGAGCAATCAGCCCCAGCATTTT. It encodes CASSLPGQGARSNQPQHF. Filled out from reference TRBV28 and TRBJ1-5, the complete variable domain reads DVKVTQSSRYLVKRTGEKVFLECVQDMDHENMFWYRQDPGLGLRLIYFSYDVKMKEKGDIPEGYSVSREKKERFSLILESASTNQTSMYLCASSLPGQGARSNQPQHFGDGTRLSIL.

This chain joins TRBV6-5 and TRBJ2-7; 8 positions match TRBD1. CDR3 length: 13 amino acids. CDR1 is MNHEY and CDR2 is SVGAGI in the germline V gene. The junction had 5 bases not matched to a gene; V was cut back by 6 bases and J by 4 bases. The CDR3 loop is CASRGQGAYEQYF. The CDR3 nucleotides are TGTGCCAGCAGGGGGCAGGGGGCATACGAGCAGTACTTC.

The chain carries TRBV19 and TRBJ1-1, with D unclear. CDR3 length: 14 amino acids. V shed 4 bases and J shed 7 bases, with 16 bases lying between them. Germline V CDR1 and CDR2: LNHDA, SQIVND (reference sequence). CDR3 amino acids: CASSKAVSVDEAFF. As DNA, the CDR3 is TGTGCCAGTAGTAAAGCGGTTTCCGTGGATGAAGCTTTCTTT.

The chain carries TRBV19 and TRBJ2-1, with TRBD2 identical over 8 bases. The CDR3 length is 17 residues. Per the germline V gene, CDR1 is LNHDA and CDR2 is SQIVND (reference sequence). Unmatched junction bases numbered 15, after V lost 5 bases and J lost 6 bases. Here the CDR3 reads CASSGRLATFHTNEQFF. The CDR3 bases are TGTGCCAGTAGTGGGAGACTAGCGACCTTCCACACCAATGAGCAGTTCTTC.

The genes are TRBV7-2 and TRBJ2-5; 13 bases are a match to TRBD2. CDR1 SGHTA and CDR2 FQGNSA come from the germline V gene. CDR3 length: 16 amino acids. The V and J ends lost 3 bases and 5 bases, in that order; junction bases with no gene match: 6. The CDR3 sequence is CASSFTSGGAGETQYF. CDR3 coding DNA: TGTGCCAGCAGCTTCACTAGCGGGGGGGCGGGGGAGACCCAGTACTTC. Full variable domain (remainder filled in from reference TRBV7-2 and TRBJ2-5): GAGVSQSPSNKVTEKGKDVELRCDPISGHTALYWYRQSLGQGLEFLIYFQGNSAPDKSGLPSDRFSAERTGGSVSTLTIQRTQQEDSAVYLCASSFTSGGAGETQYFGPGTRLLVL.

The chain recombines TRBV7-3 with TRBJ2-3; possibly TRBD2 for D (6 bases). Germline V gene sequence: CDR1 SGHTA, CDR2 FQGTGA. The V end was cut by 5 bases, the J end by 2 bases, with 8 bases between. CDR3 length equals 13 residues. This CDR3 is CASSRDSTDTQYF. The CDR3, as DNA: TGTGCCAGCAGCCGGGACTCCACAGATACGCAGTATTTT.

The chain couples TRBV5-5 to TRBJ1-1; tentative D call: TRBD1 (6 bases). With 4 bases removed from V and 1 base from J, the gap between germline ends came to 11 bases. The CDR3 is 14 amino acids. CDR1 SGHKS and CDR2 YYEKEE come from the germline V gene (reference sequence). The CDR3 bases are TGTGCCAGCAGCGGCGTACAGGGGAACACTGAAGCTTTCTTT. Protein sequence: CASSGVQGNTEAFF.

The rearrangement joins TRBV5-4 to TRBJ2-3, with D perhaps matching TRBD2 (5 bases). Trimming shortened V by 0 bases and J by 0 bases, and 11 bases separated the two germline ends. CDR1 and CDR2 from the germline V gene are SGHNT and YYREEE (reference sequence). CDR3 length: 16 residues. The CDR3 region is CASSLGPGVSTDTQYF. As DNA, the CDR3 is TGTGCCAGCAGCTTGGGGCCCGGGGTTAGCACAGATACGCAGTATTTT.